These 25 T cell receptor beta chains originate from one sample sequenced in a study of blood T cell repertoires in COVID-19. Produced via immunoSEQ multiplex PCR; TCRdb's table is partial and in-frame only. Of roughly 180,000 clones in the sample, approximately 77% were seen once. Sequences were obtained from peripheral blood. The receptors come from a woman older than 75 with active or convalescent COVID-19.

The chain is built from TRBV19 and TRBJ1-2; the match to TRBD1 covers 7 bases. This CDR3 region has 13 residues. V lost 7 bases and J lost 6; bases outside the gene matches: 8. In germline, CDR1 is LNHDA, CDR2 SQIVND (reference sequence). CDR3 DNA: TGTGCCAGTACCGCACAGGGGACAGATGGCTACACCTTC. The encoded protein is CASTAQGTDGYTF.

V usage is TRBV18 and J usage is TRBJ2-1; TRBD2 matches at 11 bases. The V and J ends lost 1 base and 3 bases, in that order; junction bases with no gene match: 2. Germline assignment: CDR1 KGHSH and CDR2 LQKENI. The CDR3 is made up of 16 amino acids. The CDR3 here is CASSPLTSGNYNEQFF. The DNA for the CDR3 is TGTGCCAGCTCACCACTGACTAGCGGGAACTACAATGAGCAGTTCTTC.

This clone has just one count. The CDR3 loop reads CAISLGLADLYQETQYF. In DNA, the CDR3 is TGTGCCATCAGCCTGGGACTAGCGGACCTGTACCAAGAGACCCAGTACTTC. The V call is TRBV10-3, the J call TRBJ2-5, with 11 bases matching TRBD2. CDR1 is ENHRY, CDR2 SYGVKD, per germline. The CDR3 has 17 amino acids. Trimming at V came to 6 bases and at J to 0 bases, leaving 9 bases not matched to a gene.

The J gene is TRBJ2-5, the V gene TRBV4-1; 11 bases line up with TRBD2. With 4 bases clipped from V and 3 bases from J, the junction kept 10 bases outside the gene matches. Germline CDR1 and CDR2: MGHRA and YSYEKL. The CDR3 consists of 17 residues. The CDR3 sequence is CASSRTLLAGEEETQYF. CDR3 coding DNA: TGCGCCAGCAGCCGTACCCTACTAGCGGGAGAGGAAGAGACCCAGTACTTC.

V gene TRBV11-2 combines with J gene TRBJ2-1; 9 positions match TRBD2. Unmatched junction bases numbered 12, after V lost 0 bases and J lost 12 bases. The CDR3 length is 16 residues. The germline V gene encodes CDR1 SGHAT and CDR2 FQNNGV. This CDR3 reads CASSLDAPGLARGQFF. The DNA of the CDR3 is TGTGCCAGCAGCTTAGACGCCCCGGGACTAGCAAGAGGGCAGTTCTTC.

The gene calls are TRBV5-1 and TRBJ1-1; 9 bases line up with TRBD1. V was pared by 3 bases and J by 5 bases, with 2 bases of the junction left unmatched. CDR3 length equals 13 residues. Germline V gene sequence: CDR1 SGHRS, CDR2 YFSETQ. The CDR3, as DNA: TGCGCCAGCAGCTGGGACAGGGAGACTGAAGCTTTCTTT. Protein sequence: CASSWDRETEAFF.

The chain has TRBV5-5 and TRBJ1-4, with 11 positions matching TRBD1. The CDR3 spans 19 residues. Germline-derived CDR1 and CDR2 are SGHKS and YYEKEE (reference sequence). Unmatched junction bases numbered 12, after V lost 2 bases and J lost 3 bases. The CDR3 coding sequence is TGTGCCAGCAGCTTAGTGAGGACAGGGGGCGTTGTGTCTAATGAAAAACTGTTTTTT. It encodes CASSLVRTGGVVSNEKLFF. Looking up the rest from reference TRBV5-5 and TRBJ1-4 gives the full variable domain: DAGVTQSPTHLIKTRGQQVTLRCSPISGHKSVSWYQQVLGQGPQFIFQYYEKEERGRGNFPDRFSARQFPNYSSELNVNALLLGDSALYLCASSLVRTGGVVSNEKLFFGSGTQLSVL.

The V and J genes are TRBV5-4 and TRBJ1-1, with 9 bases matching TRBD1. Germline lookup yields CDR1 SGHNT and CDR2 YYREEE (reference sequence). The CDR3 contains 15 residues. Trimming took 4 bases from V and 6 from J; bases not matched to a gene: 10. CDR3 in amino acids: CASSISPGQGAEAFF. In DNA form, the CDR3 reads TGTGCCAGCAGCATATCGCCGGGACAGGGCGCTGAAGCTTTCTTT.

The chain carries TRBV18 and TRBJ2-2; 11 bases fit TRBD1. The CDR3 consists of 18 residues. V trimming: 6 bases; J trimming: 3 bases; junction bases outside the gene matches: 12. Per the germline V gene, CDR1 is KGHSH and CDR2 is LQKENI. The CDR3 DNA reads TGTGCCAGCTCCGAAAGCGGACAGGGGGCGCAGGACACCGGGGAGCTGTTTTTT. Amino acid sequence: CASSESGQGAQDTGELFF.

The chain has TRBV4-2 and TRBJ2-7, with D maybe TRBD2 (5 bases). The CDR3 has 13 residues. Germline CDR1 LGHNA, CDR2 YNFKEQ. Trimming cost V 3 bases and J 2 bases, with 8 bases left between them. CDR3 protein: CASSHRGTYEQYF. CDR3 bases: TGTGCCAGCAGCCACCGGGGAACCTACGAGCAGTACTTC.

The gene calls are TRBV7-9 and TRBJ2-7, with 8 bases fitting TRBD1. Germline CDR1 and CDR2: SEHNR and FQNEAQ (reference sequence). The trim removed 0 bases at V and 0 bases at J, leaving 4 bases unmatched. The CDR3 extends over 16 amino acids. CDR3 coding DNA: TGTGCCAGCAGCTTAGCCAGGACAGGGAGCTCCTACGAGCAGTACTTC. Its translation: CASSLARTGSSYEQYF.

This clone turned up a few times. The chain links TRBV5-1 to TRBJ2-3; 9 bases are shared with TRBD2. Germline trimming cut 3 bases from V and 4 bases from J; bases unmatched to any gene: 12. CDR1 is SGHRS, CDR2 YFSETQ, per germline. CDR3 length: 17 amino acids. For the CDR3, the DNA is TGCGCCAGCAGCTCCCGATTTGGTAGCGGGAGTGCAGATACGCAGTATTTT. Encoded protein: CASSSRFGSGSADTQYF.

The chain links TRBV3-1 (or the pseudogene TRBV3-2) to TRBJ1-4; 8 bases fit TRBD1. Germline loops: CDR1 LGHDT, CDR2 YNNKEL (reference sequence). V lost 4 bases and J lost 8; bases outside the gene matches: 9. The CDR3 loop spans 15 amino acids. CDR3 coding DNA: TGTGCCAGCAGCCTCAGGACAGGGTCGGGGGAAAAACTGTTTTTT. Protein product: CASSLRTGSGEKLFF.

J is TRBJ1-3 and V is TRBV28, with D tentatively TRBD1 (6 bases). The CDR3 contains 15 residues. Germline CDR1 is MDHEN and CDR2 is SYDVKM. V dropped 6 bases and J dropped 2 bases, with 14 bases sitting between them. CDR3 sequence reads: CASSSPRQAGNTIYF. The CDR3 coding sequence is TGTGCCAGCAGCTCCCCCCGACAGGCTGGAAACACCATATATTTT.

CDR3 sequence reads: CASSVTQGYSGNTIYF. The CDR3 DNA reads TGTGCCAGCAGCGTCACACAGGGGTATTCTGGAAACACCATATATTTT. This chain joins TRBV9 and TRBJ1-3, with 7 positions matching TRBD1. CDR1 SGDLS and CDR2 YYNGEE come from the germline V gene. CDR3 length equals 16 residues. V shed 2 bases and J 1 base; nucleotides not matched to a gene: 6.

This clone appeared once. The chain is built from TRBV2 and TRBJ2-3; D unclear. Germline V gene sequence: CDR1 SNHLY, CDR2 FYNNEI. The CDR3 loop spans 14 amino acids. Deletions cut 7 bases from V and 7 bases from J, with 18 bases between. In DNA form, the CDR3 reads TGTGCCAGCAACGGCGGAATCAATTACTATACGCAGTATTTT. It is translated as CASNGGINYYTQYF.

V gene TRBV6-6 combines with J gene TRBJ1-5, with a possible D match to TRBD1 (5 bases). CDR1 and CDR2 (germline): MNHNY, SVGAGI (reference sequence). V shed 6 bases and J shed 1 base, with 7 bases lying between them. The CDR3 has 13 residues. The CDR3 DNA sequence: TGTGCCAGCAGGCGACAGAGCAATCAGCCCCAGCATTTT. This gives the protein CASRRQSNQPQHF.

The chain has TRBV2 and TRBJ1-2; 9 bases are shared with TRBD1. Germline V gives CDR1 SNHLY, CDR2 FYNNEI. CDR3 size: 16 residues. V was pared by 5 bases and J by 1 base, with 8 bases of the junction left unmatched. The CDR3 is CASSRDREGGNYGYTF. The CDR3 nucleotides read TGTGCCAGCAGTCGGGACAGGGAGGGGGGTAACTATGGCTACACCTTC.

This clone came up once. This chain links TRBV5-1 with TRBJ1-2; 10 nucleotides align to TRBD1. From germline, CDR1 is SGHRS and CDR2 YFSETQ. V shed 4 bases, J shed 3 bases, and the junction held 3 bases outside the gene matches. CDR3 size: 14 residues. This CDR3 reads CASSRGTGDYGYTF. CDR3 nucleotides: TGCGCCAGCAGCAGAGGGACAGGGGACTATGGCTACACCTTC. The full variable domain, rest sourced from reference TRBV5-1 and TRBJ1-2, is KAGVTQTPRYLIKTRGQQVTLSCSPISGHRSVSWYQQTPGQGLQFLFEYFSETQRNKGNFPGRFSGRQFSNSRSEMNVSTLELGDSALYLCASSRGTGDYGYTFGSGTRLTVV.

The chain carries TRBV5-1 and TRBJ2-2; D might be TRBD1 (6 bases). V was trimmed by 3 bases and J by 6 bases, leaving 21 bases between them. The CDR3 is 17 amino acids. Germline values: CDR1 SGHRS, CDR2 YFSETQ. The CDR3 DNA reads as TGCGCCAGCAGCTCACTAGACAGGTCCCCCCTGCCCGGGGAGCTGTTTTTT. Translating it yields CASSSLDRSPLPGELFF.

This rearrangement joins TRBV11-2 to TRBJ1-3; D is unclear. Germline loops: CDR1 SGHAT, CDR2 FQNNGV. This CDR3 has 12 residues. Trimming took off 6 bases at V and 2 bases at J, with 5 bases between the two ends. For the CDR3, the DNA is TGTGCCAGCAGTTCTACTGGAAACACCATATATTTT. Translating gives CASSSTGNTIYF.

This clone was seen more than once but under ten times. The chain has TRBV2 and TRBJ1-4; D call uncertain. The ends were cut back, 2 bases at V and 7 bases at J, with 8 bases in the middle. Germline values: CDR1 SNHLY, CDR2 FYNNEI. CDR3 length: 13 amino acids. CDR3: CASSEKLSEKLFF. CDR3 nucleotide sequence: TGTGCCAGCAGTGAAAAACTTAGTGAAAAACTGTTTTTT.

The chain couples TRBV7-3 to TRBJ1-2, with TRBD1 identical over 8 bases. V lost 4 bases, J lost 1 base, and 11 bases stayed unmatched. Per germline, CDR1 SGHTA and CDR2 FQGTGA. The CDR3 length is 17 residues. The DNA for the CDR3 is TGTGCCAGCAGCTCCTCGGGACAGGCGTCCCTTAACTATGGCTACACCTTC. Translated, it gives CASSSSGQASLNYGYTF.

DNA for the CDR3: TGTGCCAGCAGCCAAGCCCGGGGGAAGCGGGTCCCGTTTTACTTC. This sequence encodes CASSQARGKRVPFYF. The chain carries TRBV3-1 (or the pseudogene TRBV3-2) and TRBJ2-7; D is perhaps TRBD2 (6 bases). Trimming left V 1 base short and J 13 bases short, with 23 bases between. This CDR3 has 15 residues. Looked up from germline, CDR1 is LGHDT and CDR2 is YNNKEL (reference sequence).

The chain employs TRBV5-1 and TRBJ2-7; 11 bases align to TRBD1. Trimming took 2 bases from V and 0 from J; bases not matched to a gene: 1. The CDR3 totals 15 residues. CDR1 SGHRS and CDR2 YFSETQ come from the germline V gene. CDR3 bases: TGCGCCAGCAGCTTAGGACAGGGGGCCTCCTACGAGCAGTACTTC. Its translation: CASSLGQGASYEQYF.